The T cell receptor (beta chain) under discussion was sequenced for a study of cytomegalovirus exposure and HLA in healthy donors. Overall study findings and caveats: TCR beta chains numbering under 200 were designated cytomegalovirus-associated. For cytomegalovirus status, the classifier reportedly gave diagnoses with high specificity and sensitivity. Most TCR sequences proved rare, with some public TCRs found in many donors.

V was shortened by 0 bases and J by 5 bases, with 12 bases between the two germline ends. The length of the CDR3 is 15 residues. Looked up from germline, CDR1 is SGHRS and CDR2 is YFSETQ. Points on this clone: Its specificity is not known.

Produced via immunoSEQ multiplex PCR; TCRdb's table is partial and in-frame only. The sample consists of approximately 58,000 clones, over 85% of them appearing once. This receptor was identified in a woman aged 18-29 years in good health and CMV-seropositive. Sequenced: PBMCs. The V call is TRBV5-1, the J call TRBJ1-5; D is ambiguous. The CDR3 DNA is TGCGCCAGCAGCTTGGTAGGAGGCGGAGATCAGCCCCAGCATTTT. Its protein is CASSLVGGGDQPQHF.